The entry that follows covers one T cell receptor (beta chain) sequence. An end of the junction differs from the germline gene, which may be a read error. The entry originates in a study of identifying expanded T cells in peripheral blood. The table came from immunoSEQ multiplex PCR; TCRdb's copy has only in-frame clones and leaves some out. The sample lists about 78,000 clones, around four fifths occurring once. This sequence was found in a person aged 18 to 70 in good health. The sequenced material came from blood.

The CDR3 DNA reads as TGTGCTAGCAGCCCAAGGACCCAAGAGACCCAGTACTTC. Its protein is CASSPRTQETQYF. This chain joins TRBV7-7 and TRBJ2-5; D unclear. The length of the CDR3 is 13 residues. Germline V gene data show CDR1 as SSHAT and CDR2 as FNYEAQ (reference sequence).